Each of the 10 T cell receptor beta chains below was sequenced from the same sample in a study of cytotoxic CD8 clonotypes in ibrutinib-treated CLL. Sequenced by immunoSEQ multiplex PCR; TCRdb stores in-frame clones only, minus some. The data hold fewer than 35,000 clones, with 85% observed a single time. Sample: PBMCs, taken after 24 months of ibrutinib treatment. The receptors here all came from a human donor with chronic lymphocytic leukemia.

Only one count was recorded for this clone. The J gene is TRBJ2-5, the V gene TRBV28, with TRBD1 as a possible D gene (6 bases). The CDR3 contains 14 residues. CDR1 and CDR2 from the germline V gene are MDHEN and SYDVKM. V was cut by 3 bases and J by 1 base, with 9 bases left in between. CDR3 DNA sequence: TGTGCCAGCAGTTTTCAGGGGCTCCAAGAGACCCAGTACTTC. Its translation: CASSFQGLQETQYF.

This clone was seen a handful of times. It may be a read error: a sequence one base away is much more abundant. Other DNA variants within this sample encode the same CDR3. The chain joins TRBV4-2 to TRBJ1-1; no clear D. Germline values: CDR1 LGHNA, CDR2 YNFKEQ. The CDR3 runs to 13 residues. Trimming cost V 1 base and J 0 bases, with 3 bases left between them. Written as DNA, the CDR3 is TGTGCCAGCAGCCAAGTTTTGAACACTGAAGCTTTCTTT. Residues: CASSQVLNTEAFF.

This clone was recorded a few times. The rearrangement joins TRBV28 to TRBJ1-3; D is uncertain. V was cut by 6 bases and J by 0 bases, with 9 bases left in between. Germline V gene data show CDR1 as MDHEN and CDR2 as SYDVKM. The CDR3 length is 14 residues. The CDR3 nucleotides are TGTGCCAGCAGGGGCCCTGACTCTGGAAACACCATATATTTT. It translates to CASRGPDSGNTIYF.

The V and J genes are TRBV19 and TRBJ2-7; 11 nucleotides line up with TRBD1. J gave up 4 bases and V 4 bases, and 3 bases lay outside the gene matches. The CDR3 contains 14 residues. Germline CDR1 is LNHDA and CDR2 is SQIVND (reference sequence). The CDR3 is CASSTGQGAYEQYF. The CDR3 bases are TGTGCCAGTAGTACTGGACAGGGGGCGTACGAGCAGTACTTC.

V is TRBV7-9 and J is TRBJ2-2; D is unclear. The V gene lost 5 bases and the J gene lost 4 bases, with 20 bases spanning the gap. Germline loops: CDR1 SEHNR, CDR2 FQNEAQ (reference sequence). The CDR3 sequence is 17 residues long. This CDR3 is CASSPFATGSVTGELFF. CDR3 sequence (DNA): TGTGCCAGCAGCCCCTTTGCCACGGGTTCGGTCACCGGGGAGCTGTTTTTT.

The chain is built from TRBV5-6 and TRBJ1-4; D gene uncertain. The germline gives CDR1 SGHDT, CDR2 YYEEEE. V dropped 0 bases and J dropped 0 bases, with 15 bases sitting between them. The CDR3 is 18 residues long. This chain's CDR3 is CASSLGREAIPTNEKLFF. The CDR3 coding sequence is TGTGCCAGCAGCTTGGGACGGGAGGCCATACCAACTAATGAAAAACTGTTTTTT.

J is TRBJ1-6 and V is TRBV30; D not resolved. CDR1 GTSNPN and CDR2 SVGIG come from the germline V gene (reference sequence). The CDR3 totals 13 residues. V lost 4 bases and J 9 bases, leaving 13 bases between the germline ends. The CDR3 protein is CAWTMSAASPLHF. CDR3 DNA: TGTGCCTGGACCATGTCGGCGGCTTCACCCCTCCACTTT. Using reference TRBV30 and TRBJ1-6 for the parts outside the CDR3, the full variable domain is SQTIHQWPATLVQPVGSPLSLECTVEGTSNPNLYWYRQAAGRGLQLLFYSVGIGQISSEVPQNLSASRPQDRQFILSSKKLLLSDSGFYLCAWTMSAASPLHFGNGTRLTVT.

CDR3 region: CASSLGYRSSYNEQFF. The CDR3 coding sequence is TGTGCCAGCAGCTTAGGTTACAGGAGCTCCTACAATGAGCAGTTCTTC. The V gene is TRBV11-2, the J gene TRBJ2-1; tentative D call: TRBD1 (5 bases). With 1 base removed from V and 0 bases from J, the gap between germline ends came to 10 bases. Germline CDR1 SGHAT, CDR2 FQNNGV. The CDR3 runs to 16 residues.

This chain uses TRBV11-1 with TRBJ2-1; D is undetermined. The CDR3 consists of 13 residues. The germline CDR1 and CDR2 sequences are SGHAT and FQDESV (reference sequence). The V end was cut by 5 bases, the J end by 7 bases, with 12 bases between. The DNA of the CDR3 is TGTGCCAGCAGCCAAGACCGAAGTAATGAGCAGTTCTTC. Translation gives CASSQDRSNEQFF.

This clone is medium-sized. V usage is TRBV5-1 and J usage is TRBJ1-1, with 9 bases fitting TRBD1. The CDR3 has 16 residues. CDR1 and CDR2 from the germline V gene are SGHRS and YFSETQ. With V trimmed by 4 bases and J by 0 bases, 7 bases remained unmatched. The CDR3 DNA follows: TGCGCCAGCAGCACCCCGGGACAGGGACTGAACACTGAAGCTTTCTTT. The encoded protein is CASSTPGQGLNTEAFF.